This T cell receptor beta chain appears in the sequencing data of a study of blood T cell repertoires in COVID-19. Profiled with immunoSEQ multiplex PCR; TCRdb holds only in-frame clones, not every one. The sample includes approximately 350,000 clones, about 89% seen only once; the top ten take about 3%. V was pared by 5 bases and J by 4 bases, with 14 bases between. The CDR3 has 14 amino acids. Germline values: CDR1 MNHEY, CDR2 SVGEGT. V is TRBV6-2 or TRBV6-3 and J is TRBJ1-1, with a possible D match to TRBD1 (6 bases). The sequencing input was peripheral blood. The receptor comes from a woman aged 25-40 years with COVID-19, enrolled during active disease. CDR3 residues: CASSHRAWGTEAFF. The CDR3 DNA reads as TGTGCCAGCAGTCACAGGGCCTGGGGCACTGAAGCTTTCTTT.